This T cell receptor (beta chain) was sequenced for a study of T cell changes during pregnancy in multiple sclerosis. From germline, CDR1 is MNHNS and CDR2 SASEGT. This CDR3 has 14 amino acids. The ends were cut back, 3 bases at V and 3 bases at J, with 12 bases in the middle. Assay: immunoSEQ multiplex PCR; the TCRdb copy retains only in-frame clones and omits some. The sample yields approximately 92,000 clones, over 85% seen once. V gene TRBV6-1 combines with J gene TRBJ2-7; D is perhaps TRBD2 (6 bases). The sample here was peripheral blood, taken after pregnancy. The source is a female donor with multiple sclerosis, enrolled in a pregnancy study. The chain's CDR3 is CASSDGTEVYEQYF. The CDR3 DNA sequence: TGTGCCAGCAGTGACGGGACTGAGGTCTACGAGCAGTACTTC.